This TCR beta chain derives from a study of blood T cell repertoires in COVID-19. Overall study: The analysed material was cDNA or gDNA that came from T cells, B-cell-depleted T cells, or PBMCs.

Participants were placed into cohorts based on the clinical history they reported. In the authors' workflow: Reference gene primer amplification gave estimated nucleated cell counts. TCRdb's table, derived via immunoSEQ multiplex PCR, lists solely in-frame clones and lacks some. The DNA gave D and trimming, while V, J and clone size come from that table. In the table there are hundreds of thousands of clones, 70% to 90% of which are singletons. The CDR3 loop spans 15 amino acids. Germline CDR1 is LGHNA and CDR2 is YSLEER. V gave up 1 base and J gave up 9 bases; unmatched junction bases: 4. The sequencing input was PBMCs or T cells enriched from blood (not recorded which). This receptor was obtained from a woman between 18 and 29 years old with acute COVID-19. This chain links TRBV4-3 with TRBJ1-6; TRBD1 matches at 9 bases. Written as DNA, the CDR3 is TGCGCCAGCAGCCAAGGGGACAGGGCCTTTTCACCCCTCCACTTT. Protein sequence: CASSQGDRAFSPLHF.